This TCR beta chain comes out of a study of cytomegalovirus exposure and HLA in healthy donors. Broader study findings: A missense variant in DCLRE1C was later tied to TCR beta V- and J-gene trimming.

PCR amplification relied on 60 Vbeta primers (plus 13 Jbeta primers). Method: immunoSEQ multiplex PCR; TCRdb's copy keeps in-frame clones and lacks some. The repertoire has more than 85,000 clones, 70% to 90% of them found once; the top ten carry 2.5% to 3%. To note about this clone: Antigen: not known.

Trimming removed 4 bases at V and 2 bases at J, with 15 bases between. From germline, CDR1 is PRHDT and CDR2 FYEKMQ (reference sequence). The CDR3 is 16 residues long. Material for sequencing was PBMCs. The rearrangement links TRBV13 to TRBJ1-3; weak D call: TRBD1 (6 bases). The sequence was collected from a man aged 35 to 55 in good health and CMV-seronegative. The CDR3 DNA sequence: TGTGCCAGCAGCTCAACAGGGTTCGTGGCTGGAAACACCATATATTTT. Its translation is CASSSTGFVAGNTIYF.